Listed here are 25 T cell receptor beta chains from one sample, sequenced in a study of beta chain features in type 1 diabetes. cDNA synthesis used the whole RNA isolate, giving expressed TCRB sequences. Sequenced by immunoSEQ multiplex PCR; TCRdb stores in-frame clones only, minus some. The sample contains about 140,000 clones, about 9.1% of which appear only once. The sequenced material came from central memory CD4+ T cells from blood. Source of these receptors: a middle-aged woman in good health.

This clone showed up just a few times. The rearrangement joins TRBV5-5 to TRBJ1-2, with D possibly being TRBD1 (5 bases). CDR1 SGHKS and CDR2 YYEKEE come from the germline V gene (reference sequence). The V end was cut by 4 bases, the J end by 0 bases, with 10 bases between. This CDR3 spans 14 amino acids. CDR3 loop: CASSPQGPNYGYTF. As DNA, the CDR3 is TGTGCCAGCAGCCCCCAGGGTCCTAACTATGGCTACACCTTC.

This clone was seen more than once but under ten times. The DNA of the CDR3 is TGTGCCAGCAGCTTAGTTCCCCCGGGACTAGCGGGGGCGTACGAGCAGTACTTC. This encodes CASSLVPPGLAGAYEQYF. The chain links TRBV11-2 to TRBJ2-7; 14 nucleotides match TRBD2. There are 18 residues in the CDR3. Germline V lookup: CDR1 SGHAT, CDR2 FQNNGV. V lost 1 base, J lost 4 bases, and 9 bases stayed unmatched. Full variable domain (rest looked up from reference TRBV11-2 and TRBJ2-7): EAGVAQSPRYKIIEKRQSVAFWCNPISGHATLYWYQQILGQGPKLLIQFQNNGVVDDSQLPKDRFSAERLKGVDSTLKIQPAKLEDSAVYLCASSLVPPGLAGAYEQYFGPGTRLTVT.

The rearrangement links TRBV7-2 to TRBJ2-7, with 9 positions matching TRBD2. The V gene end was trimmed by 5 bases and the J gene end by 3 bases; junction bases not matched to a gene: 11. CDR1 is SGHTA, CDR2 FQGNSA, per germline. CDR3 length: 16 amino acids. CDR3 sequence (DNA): TGTGCCAGCAGCCCTCCGAGACTAGCGGTGAACTACGAGCAGTACTTC. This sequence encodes CASSPPRLAVNYEQYF.

The CDR3 spells CASSSVAGSNTGELFF. CDR3 DNA: TGCGCCAGCAGCTCGGTAGCGGGGAGTAACACCGGGGAGCTGTTTTTT. V gene TRBV5-1 combines with J gene TRBJ2-2, with 8 nucleotides matching TRBD2. CDR3 length: 16 residues. The trim removed 3 bases at V and 2 bases at J, leaving 6 bases unmatched. Germline-derived CDR1 and CDR2 are SGHRS and YFSETQ.

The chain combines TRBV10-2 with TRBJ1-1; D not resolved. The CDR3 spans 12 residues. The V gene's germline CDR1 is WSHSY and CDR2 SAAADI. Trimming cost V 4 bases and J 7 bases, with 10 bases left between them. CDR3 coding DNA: TGCGCCAGCAGTGGTGTTTCTAGTGAAGCTTTCTTT. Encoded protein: CASSGVSSEAFF.

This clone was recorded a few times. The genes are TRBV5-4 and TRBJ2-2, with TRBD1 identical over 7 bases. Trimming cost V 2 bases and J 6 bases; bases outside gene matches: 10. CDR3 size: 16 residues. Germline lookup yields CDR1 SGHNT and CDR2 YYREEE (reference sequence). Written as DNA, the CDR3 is TGTGCCAGCAGCTTTTATCTGCGACAGGGCCCCGGGGAGCTGTTTTTT. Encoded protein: CASSFYLRQGPGELFF.

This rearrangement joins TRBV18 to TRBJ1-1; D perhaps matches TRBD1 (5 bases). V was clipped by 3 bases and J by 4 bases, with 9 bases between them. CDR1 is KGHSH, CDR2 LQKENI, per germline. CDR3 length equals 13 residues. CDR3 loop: CASSPNRGTEAFF. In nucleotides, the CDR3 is TGTGCCAGCTCACCCAATAGGGGCACTGAAGCTTTCTTT.

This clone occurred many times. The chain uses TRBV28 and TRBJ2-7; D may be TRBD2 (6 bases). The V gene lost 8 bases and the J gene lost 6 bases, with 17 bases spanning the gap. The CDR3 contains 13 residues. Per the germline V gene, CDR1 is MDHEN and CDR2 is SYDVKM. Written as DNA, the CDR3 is TGTGCCAGCGGTATGGGGACTCTGACCGAGCAGTACTTC. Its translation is CASGMGTLTEQYF. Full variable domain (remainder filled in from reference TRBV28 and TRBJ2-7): DVKVTQSSRYLVKRTGEKVFLECVQDMDHENMFWYRQDPGLGLRLIYFSYDVKMKEKGDIPEGYSVSREKKERFSLILESASTNQTSMYLCASGMGTLTEQYFGPGTRLTVT.

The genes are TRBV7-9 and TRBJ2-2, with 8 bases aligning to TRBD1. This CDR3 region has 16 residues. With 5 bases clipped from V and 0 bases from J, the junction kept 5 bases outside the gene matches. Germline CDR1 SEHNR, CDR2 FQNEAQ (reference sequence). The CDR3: CASSTRGHANTGELFF. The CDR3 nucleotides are TGTGCCAGCAGCACCAGGGGGCACGCGAACACCGGGGAGCTGTTTTTT.

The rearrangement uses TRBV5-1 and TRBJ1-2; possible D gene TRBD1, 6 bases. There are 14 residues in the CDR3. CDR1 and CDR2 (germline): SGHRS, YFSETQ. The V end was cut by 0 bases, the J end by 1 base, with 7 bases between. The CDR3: CASSLEGGNYGYTF. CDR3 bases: TGCGCCAGCAGCTTGGAAGGGGGTAACTATGGCTACACCTTC.

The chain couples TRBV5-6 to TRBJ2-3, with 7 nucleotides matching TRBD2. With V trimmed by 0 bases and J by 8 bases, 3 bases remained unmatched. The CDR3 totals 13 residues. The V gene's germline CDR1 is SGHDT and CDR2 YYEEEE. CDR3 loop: CASSLGGGGTQYF. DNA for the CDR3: TGTGCCAGCAGCTTGGGCGGGGGAGGTACGCAGTATTTT.

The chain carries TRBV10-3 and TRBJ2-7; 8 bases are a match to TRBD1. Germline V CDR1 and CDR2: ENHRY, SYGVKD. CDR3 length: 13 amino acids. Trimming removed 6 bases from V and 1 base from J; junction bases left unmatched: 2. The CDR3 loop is CAIRRDRSYEQYF. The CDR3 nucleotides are TGTGCCATCAGACGGGACAGGTCCTACGAGCAGTACTTC.

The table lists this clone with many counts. CDR3 coding DNA: TGCAGCTCACAGGGGGCGATGGGTGGCTACACCTTC. It codes for CSSQGAMGGYTF. The chain couples TRBV29-1 to TRBJ1-2; TRBD1 aligns across 9 bases. The CDR3 has 12 residues. Germline V gives CDR1 SQVTM, CDR2 ANQGSEA. V lost 8 bases and J lost 7; bases outside the gene matches: 8.

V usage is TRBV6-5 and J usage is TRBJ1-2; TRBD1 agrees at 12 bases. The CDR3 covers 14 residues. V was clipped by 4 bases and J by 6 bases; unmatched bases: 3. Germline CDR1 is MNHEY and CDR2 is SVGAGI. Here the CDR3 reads CASSSGQGANGYTF. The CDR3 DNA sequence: TGTGCCAGCAGTTCGGGACAGGGGGCAAATGGCTACACCTTC.

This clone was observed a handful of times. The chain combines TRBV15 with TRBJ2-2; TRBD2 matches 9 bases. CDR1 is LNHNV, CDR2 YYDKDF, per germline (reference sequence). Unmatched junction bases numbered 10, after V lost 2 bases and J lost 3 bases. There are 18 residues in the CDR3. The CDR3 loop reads CATSRLAGAGRDTGELFF. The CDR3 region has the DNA TGTGCCACCAGCAGATTAGCGGGGGCCGGGCGGGACACCGGGGAGCTGTTTTTT.

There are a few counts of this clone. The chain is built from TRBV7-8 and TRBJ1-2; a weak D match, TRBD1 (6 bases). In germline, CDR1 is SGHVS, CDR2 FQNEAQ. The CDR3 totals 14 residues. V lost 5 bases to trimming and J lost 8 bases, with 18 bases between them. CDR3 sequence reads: CASSQTEGEGGYTF. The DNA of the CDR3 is TGTGCCAGCAGCCAGACCGAGGGGGAGGGAGGCTACACCTTC. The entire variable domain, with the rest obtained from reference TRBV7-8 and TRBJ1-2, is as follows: GAGVSQSPRYKVAKRGQDVALRCDPISGHVSLFWYQQALGQGPEFLTYFQNEAQLDKSGLPSDRFFAERPEGSVSTLKIQRTQQEDSAVYLCASSQTEGEGGYTFGSGTRLTVV.

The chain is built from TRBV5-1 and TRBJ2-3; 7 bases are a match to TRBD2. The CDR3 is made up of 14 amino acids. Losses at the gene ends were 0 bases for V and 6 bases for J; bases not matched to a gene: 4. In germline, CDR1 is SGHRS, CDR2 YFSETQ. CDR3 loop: CASSLGQAGDTQYF. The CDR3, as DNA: TGCGCCAGCAGCTTGGGACAAGCGGGGGATACGCAGTATTTT.

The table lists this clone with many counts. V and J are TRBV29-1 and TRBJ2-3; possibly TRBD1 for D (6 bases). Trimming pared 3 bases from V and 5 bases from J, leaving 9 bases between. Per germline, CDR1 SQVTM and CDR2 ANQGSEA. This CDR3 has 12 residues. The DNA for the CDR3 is TGCAGCGTTGATGGGACAAGAGATACGCAGTATTTT. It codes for CSVDGTRDTQYF.

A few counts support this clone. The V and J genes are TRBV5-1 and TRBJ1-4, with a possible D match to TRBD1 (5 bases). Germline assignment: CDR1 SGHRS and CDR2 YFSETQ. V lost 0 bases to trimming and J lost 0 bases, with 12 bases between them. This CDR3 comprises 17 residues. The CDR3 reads CASSLEPGTATNEKLFF. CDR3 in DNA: TGCGCCAGCAGCTTGGAACCAGGGACTGCAACTAATGAAAAACTGTTTTTT.

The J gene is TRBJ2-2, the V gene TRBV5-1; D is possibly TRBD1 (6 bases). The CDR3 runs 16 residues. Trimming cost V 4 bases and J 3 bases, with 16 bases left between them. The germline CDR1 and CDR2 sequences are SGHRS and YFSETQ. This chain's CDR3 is CASSRAGGADTGELFF. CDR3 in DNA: TGCGCCAGCAGCCGGGCTGGGGGCGCGGACACCGGGGAGCTGTTTTTT.

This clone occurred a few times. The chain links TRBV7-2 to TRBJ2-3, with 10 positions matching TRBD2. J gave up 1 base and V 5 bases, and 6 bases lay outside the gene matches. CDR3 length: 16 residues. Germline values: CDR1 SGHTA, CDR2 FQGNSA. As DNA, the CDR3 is TGTGCCAGCAGCACACTAGCGGGGACCCGCACAGATACGCAGTATTTT. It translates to CASSTLAGTRTDTQYF.

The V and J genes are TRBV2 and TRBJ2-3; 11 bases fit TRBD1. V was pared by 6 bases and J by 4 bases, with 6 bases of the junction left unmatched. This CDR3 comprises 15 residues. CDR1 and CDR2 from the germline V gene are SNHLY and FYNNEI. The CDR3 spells CASRAGTGGADTQYF. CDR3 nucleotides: TGTGCCAGCAGGGCCGGGACAGGGGGTGCAGATACGCAGTATTTT.

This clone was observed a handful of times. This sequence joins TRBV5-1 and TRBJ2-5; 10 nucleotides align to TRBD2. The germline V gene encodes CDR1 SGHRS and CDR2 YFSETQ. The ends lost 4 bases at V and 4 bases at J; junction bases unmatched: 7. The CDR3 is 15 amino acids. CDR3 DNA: TGCGCCAGCAGCCCAGCGGGGGGGCCAGGAGAGACCCAGTACTTC. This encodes CASSPAGGPGETQYF. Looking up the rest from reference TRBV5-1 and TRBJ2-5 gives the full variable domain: KAGVTQTPRYLIKTRGQQVTLSCSPISGHRSVSWYQQTPGQGLQFLFEYFSETQRNKGNFPGRFSGRQFSNSRSEMNVSTLELGDSALYLCASSPAGGPGETQYFGPGTRLLVL.

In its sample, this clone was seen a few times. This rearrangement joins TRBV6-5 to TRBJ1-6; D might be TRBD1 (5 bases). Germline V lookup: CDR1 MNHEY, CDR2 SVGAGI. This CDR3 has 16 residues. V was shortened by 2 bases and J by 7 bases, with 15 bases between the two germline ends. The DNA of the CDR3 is TGTGCCAGCAGTTACCCTAACGGGGGGAGAAATTCACCCCTCCACTTT. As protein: CASSYPNGGRNSPLHF.

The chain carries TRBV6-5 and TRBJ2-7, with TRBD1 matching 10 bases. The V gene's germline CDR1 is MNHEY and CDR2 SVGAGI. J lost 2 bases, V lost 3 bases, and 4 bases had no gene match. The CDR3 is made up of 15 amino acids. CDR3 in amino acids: CASSYSDRGAYEQYF. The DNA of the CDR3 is TGTGCCAGCAGTTATTCGGACAGGGGGGCCTACGAGCAGTACTTC.